The rows below give T cell receptor beta chains drawn from one sample of a study of blood T cell repertoires in COVID-19. Libraries were prepared by immunoSEQ multiplex PCR; TCRdb keeps only in-frame clonotypes and omits some of them. The sample shows around 200,000 clones, roughly 86% of them seen only once. The sequencing input was peripheral blood. These receptors all stem from a man aged 40-50 years with active or convalescent COVID-19. CDR3s include the opening cysteine and the closing phenylalanine or tryptophan. A D gene is named only where the DNA matches it firmly. The size of a clone is reported for some rows only, either as once, few or many, or as a class for expanded clones.

d_call: .
j_call: TRBJ1-5
clone_size: .
v_call: TRBV18
cdr3_aa: CASSATANQPQHF
cdr3_nt: TGTGCCAGCTCAGCGACAGCTAATCAGCCCCAGCATTTT

d_call: .
j_call: TRBJ2-3
clone_size: .
v_call: TRBV5-5
cdr3_aa: CASSLSGTDTQYF
cdr3_nt: TGTGCCAGCAGCTTGAGCGGTACAGATACGCAGTATTTT

d_call: .
j_call: TRBJ2-4
clone_size: .
v_call: TRBV20-1
cdr3_aa: CSASLSSGAKNIQYF
cdr3_nt: TGCAGTGCTAGTCTAAGTTCGGGAGCCAAAAACATTCAGTACTTC

d_call: TRBD1
j_call: TRBJ2-5
clone_size: .
v_call: TRBV29-1
cdr3_aa: CSVDLTGAGETQYF
cdr3_nt: TGCAGCGTTGACCTGACAGGGGCTGGGGAGACCCAGTACTTC

d_call: TRBD1
j_call: TRBJ1-6
clone_size: few
v_call: TRBV11-1
cdr3_aa: CASSLEQGASSPLHF
cdr3_nt: TGTGCCAGCAGCTTAGAACAGGGGGCAAGTTCACCCCTCCACTTT

d_call: .
j_call: TRBJ2-6
clone_size: few
v_call: TRBV3-1/TRBV3-2
cdr3_aa: CASSQDLGLGANVLTF
cdr3_nt: TGTGCCAGCAGCCAAGACTTGGGGCTTGGGGCCAACGTCCTGACTTTC

d_call: TRBD1
j_call: TRBJ1-1
clone_size: .
v_call: TRBV2
cdr3_aa: CASSSDRVNKNTEAFF
cdr3_nt: TGTGCCAGCAGCTCAGACAGGGTGAATAAGAACACTGAAGCTTTCTTT

d_call: .
j_call: TRBJ1-5
clone_size: .
v_call: TRBV28
cdr3_aa: CASSFERSGRVSNQPQHF
cdr3_nt: TGTGCCAGCAGTTTTGAACGTTCGGGCAGGGTAAGCAATCAGCCCCAGCATTTT

d_call: TRBD2
j_call: TRBJ2-1
clone_size: .
v_call: TRBV7-2
cdr3_aa: CASSLGLATYNEQFF
cdr3_nt: TGTGCCAGCAGCCTAGGACTAGCGACTTACAATGAGCAGTTCTTC

d_call: TRBD1
j_call: TRBJ1-2
clone_size: .
v_call: TRBV7-9
cdr3_aa: CASSSGQGRFGYTF
cdr3_nt: TGTGCCAGCAGCTCGGGACAGGGGAGATTTGGCTACACCTTC

d_call: TRBD1
j_call: TRBJ1-1
clone_size: once
v_call: TRBV5-4
cdr3_aa: CASSSGTGGLNTEAFF
cdr3_nt: TGTGCCAGCAGCTCCGGGACAGGGGGGCTGAACACTGAAGCTTTCTTT

d_call: .
j_call: TRBJ1-4
clone_size: .
v_call: TRBV11-3
cdr3_aa: CASSLEQGNEKLFF
cdr3_nt: TGTGCCAGCAGCTTAGAACAGGGTAATGAAAAACTGTTTTTT

d_call: .
j_call: TRBJ1-6
clone_size: once
v_call: TRBV28
cdr3_aa: CASRTGSYNSPLHF
cdr3_nt: TGTGCCAGCAGGACAGGTTCTTATAATTCACCCCTCCACTTT

d_call: TRBD1
j_call: TRBJ1-5
clone_size: .
v_call: TRBV19
cdr3_aa: CASSWDRGRNQPQHF
cdr3_nt: TGTGCCAGTAGTTGGGACAGGGGGCGGAATCAGCCCCAGCATTTT

d_call: TRBD1
j_call: TRBJ1-4
clone_size: .
v_call: TRBV19
cdr3_aa: CASSIRDRVRELFF
cdr3_nt: TGTGCCAGTAGTATCCGGGACAGGGTGCGTGAACTGTTTTTT

d_call: .
j_call: TRBJ2-3
clone_size: few
v_call: TRBV2
cdr3_aa: CASSVSGRSTDTQYF
cdr3_nt: TGTGCCAGCAGTGTCTCAGGGCGAAGCACAGATACGCAGTATTTT

d_call: TRBD2
j_call: TRBJ2-3
clone_size: .
v_call: TRBV6-5
cdr3_aa: CAISSGDADTQYF
cdr3_nt: TGTGCCATCTCTAGCGGGGATGCAGATACGCAGTATTTT

d_call: TRBD1
j_call: TRBJ1-6
clone_size: .
v_call: TRBV3-1/TRBV3-2
cdr3_aa: CASSPPGQGNSPLHF
cdr3_nt: TGTGCCAGCAGCCCACCGGGACAGGGGAATTCACCCCTCCACTTT

d_call: .
j_call: TRBJ2-7
clone_size: .
v_call: TRBV2
cdr3_aa: CASSPYGAVSYEQYF
cdr3_nt: TGTGCCAGCAGTCCCTATGGGGCGGTCTCCTACGAGCAGTACTTC

d_call: TRBD1
j_call: TRBJ2-7
clone_size: .
v_call: TRBV7-9
cdr3_aa: CASSSGGQGKYEQYF
cdr3_nt: TGTGCCAGCAGCTCCGGAGGACAGGGTAAATACGAGCAGTACTTC

d_call: TRBD1
j_call: TRBJ1-2
clone_size: .
v_call: TRBV2
cdr3_aa: CASSVLQGNYGYTF
cdr3_nt: TGTGCCAGCAGTGTACTACAGGGGAACTATGGCTACACCTTC

d_call: .
j_call: TRBJ1-1
clone_size: .
v_call: TRBV2
cdr3_aa: CASSILINNRAGTEAFF
cdr3_nt: TGTGCCAGCAGCATACTTATAAACAACAGGGCGGGCACTGAAGCTTTCTTT

d_call: .
j_call: TRBJ2-3
clone_size: .
v_call: TRBV11-3
cdr3_aa: CASSLDRSGPGDTQYF
cdr3_nt: TGTGCCAGCAGCTTAGATAGGAGCGGGCCGGGAGATACGCAGTATTTT

d_call: TRBD1
j_call: TRBJ1-5
clone_size: .
v_call: TRBV18
cdr3_aa: CASSPGQGNQPQHF
cdr3_nt: TGTGCCAGCTCACCTGGACAGGGCAATCAGCCCCAGCATTTT

d_call: .
j_call: TRBJ1-3
clone_size: .
v_call: TRBV3-1/TRBV3-2
cdr3_aa: CASSLTEAPGNTIYF
cdr3_nt: TGTGCCAGCAGCCTGACAGAGGCTCCCGGAAACACCATATATTTT